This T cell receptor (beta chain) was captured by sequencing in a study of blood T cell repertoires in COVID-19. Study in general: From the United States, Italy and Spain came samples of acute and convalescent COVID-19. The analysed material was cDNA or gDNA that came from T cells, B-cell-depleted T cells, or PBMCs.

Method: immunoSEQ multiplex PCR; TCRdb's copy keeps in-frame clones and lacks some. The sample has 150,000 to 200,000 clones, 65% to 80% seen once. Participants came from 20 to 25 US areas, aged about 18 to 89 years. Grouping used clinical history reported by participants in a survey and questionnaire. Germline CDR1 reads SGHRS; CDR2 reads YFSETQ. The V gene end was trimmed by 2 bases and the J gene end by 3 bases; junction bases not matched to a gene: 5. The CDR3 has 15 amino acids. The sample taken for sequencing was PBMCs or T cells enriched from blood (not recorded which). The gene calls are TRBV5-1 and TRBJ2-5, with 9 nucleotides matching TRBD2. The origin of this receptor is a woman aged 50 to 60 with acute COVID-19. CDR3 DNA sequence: TGCGCCAGCAGCTTCTCTAGCGGGGCTGAAGAGACCCAGTACTTC. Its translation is CASSFSSGAEETQYF.